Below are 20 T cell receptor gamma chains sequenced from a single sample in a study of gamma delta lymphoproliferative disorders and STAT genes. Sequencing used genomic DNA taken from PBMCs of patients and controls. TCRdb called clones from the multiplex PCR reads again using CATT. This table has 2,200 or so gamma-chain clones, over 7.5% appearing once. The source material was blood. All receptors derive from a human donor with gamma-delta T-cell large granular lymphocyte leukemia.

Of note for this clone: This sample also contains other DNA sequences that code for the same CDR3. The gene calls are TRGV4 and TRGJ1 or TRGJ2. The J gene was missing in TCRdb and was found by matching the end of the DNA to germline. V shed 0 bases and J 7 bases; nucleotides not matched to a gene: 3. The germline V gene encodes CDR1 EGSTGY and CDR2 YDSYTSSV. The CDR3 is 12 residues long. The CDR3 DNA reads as TGTGCCACCTGGGATGGGCCATATAAGAAACTCTTT. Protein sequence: CATWDGPYKKLF.

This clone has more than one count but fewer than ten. The CDR3, as DNA: TGTGCCACCTGGGACGGGCTGTGTTGGAAACTCTTT. Its translation: CATWDGLCWKLF. V usage is TRGV2 and J usage is TRGJ1 or TRGJ2. Because TCRdb records no J gene, it was assigned here through a match of the DNA to germline. Unmatched junction bases numbered 8, after V lost 0 bases and J lost 12 bases. CDR3 length equals 12 residues. The germline V gene encodes CDR1 EGSNGY and CDR2 YDSYNSKV.

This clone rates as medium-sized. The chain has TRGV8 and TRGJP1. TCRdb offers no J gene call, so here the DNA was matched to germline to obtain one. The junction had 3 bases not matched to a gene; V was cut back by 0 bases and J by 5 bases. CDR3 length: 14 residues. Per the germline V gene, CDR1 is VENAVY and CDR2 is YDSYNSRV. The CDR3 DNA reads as TGTGCCACCTGGGATAGGCGGACTGGTTGGTTCAAGATATTT. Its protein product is CATWDRRTGWFKIF.

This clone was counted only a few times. The CDR3 nucleotides are TGTGCCACCTGGGAGGACTATTATAAGAAACTCTTT. Encoded protein: CATWEDYYKKLF. This chain links TRGV3 with TRGJ1 or TRGJ2. TCRdb carries no J gene annotation; the J gene was assigned here by matching the DNA with germline. The CDR3 is made up of 12 amino acids. Germline CDR1 reads VTNTFY; CDR2 reads YDVSTARD (reference sequence). Unmatched junction bases numbered 4, after V lost 4 bases and J lost 4 bases.

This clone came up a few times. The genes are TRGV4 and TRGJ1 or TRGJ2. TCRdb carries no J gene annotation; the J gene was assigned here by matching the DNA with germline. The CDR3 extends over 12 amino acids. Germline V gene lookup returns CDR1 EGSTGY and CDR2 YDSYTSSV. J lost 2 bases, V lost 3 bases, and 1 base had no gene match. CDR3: CATWDYYYKKLF. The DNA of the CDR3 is TGTGCCACCTGGGATTATTATTATAAGAAACTCTTT.

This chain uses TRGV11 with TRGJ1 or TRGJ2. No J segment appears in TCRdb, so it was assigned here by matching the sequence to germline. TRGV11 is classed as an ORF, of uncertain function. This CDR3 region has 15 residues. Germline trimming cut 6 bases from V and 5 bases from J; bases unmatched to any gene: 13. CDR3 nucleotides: TGTGCCTGCTGGATTCGCGAATTATTAGATTATAAGAAACTCTTT. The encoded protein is CACWIRELLDYKKLF.

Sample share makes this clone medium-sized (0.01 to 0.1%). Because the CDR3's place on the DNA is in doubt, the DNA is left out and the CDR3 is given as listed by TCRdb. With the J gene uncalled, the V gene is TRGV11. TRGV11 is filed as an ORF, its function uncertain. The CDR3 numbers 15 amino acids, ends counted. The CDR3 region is CTTVPAGFAIHKKLF.

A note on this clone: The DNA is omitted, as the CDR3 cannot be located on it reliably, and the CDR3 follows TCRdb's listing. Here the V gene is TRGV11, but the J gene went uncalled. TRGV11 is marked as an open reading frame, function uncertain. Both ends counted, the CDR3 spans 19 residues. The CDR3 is CTTVPAGLGRFRIYYKKLF.

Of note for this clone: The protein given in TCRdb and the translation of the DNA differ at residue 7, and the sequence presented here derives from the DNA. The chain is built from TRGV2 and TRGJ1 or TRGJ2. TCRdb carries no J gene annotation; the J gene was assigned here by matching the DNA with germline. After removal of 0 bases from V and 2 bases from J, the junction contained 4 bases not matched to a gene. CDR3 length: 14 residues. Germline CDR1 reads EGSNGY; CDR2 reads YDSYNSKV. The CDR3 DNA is TGTGCCACCTGGGACGGGCGGGATTATTATAAGAAACTCTTT. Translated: CATWDGRDYYKKLF.

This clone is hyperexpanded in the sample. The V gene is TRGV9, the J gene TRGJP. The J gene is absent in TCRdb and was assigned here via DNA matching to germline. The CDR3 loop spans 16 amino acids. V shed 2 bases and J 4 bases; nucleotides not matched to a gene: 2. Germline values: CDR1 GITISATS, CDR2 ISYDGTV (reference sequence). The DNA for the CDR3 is TGTGCCTTGTGGGAGGGTCAAGAGTTGGGCAAAAAAATCAAGGTATTT. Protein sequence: CALWEGQELGKKIKVF.

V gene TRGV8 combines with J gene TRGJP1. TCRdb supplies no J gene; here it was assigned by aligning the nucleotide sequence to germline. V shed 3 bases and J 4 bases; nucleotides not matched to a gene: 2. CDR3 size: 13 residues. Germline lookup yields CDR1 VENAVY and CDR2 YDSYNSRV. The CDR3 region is CATWDRTGWFKIF. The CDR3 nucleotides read TGTGCCACCTGGGATCGCACTGGTTGGTTCAAGATATTT.

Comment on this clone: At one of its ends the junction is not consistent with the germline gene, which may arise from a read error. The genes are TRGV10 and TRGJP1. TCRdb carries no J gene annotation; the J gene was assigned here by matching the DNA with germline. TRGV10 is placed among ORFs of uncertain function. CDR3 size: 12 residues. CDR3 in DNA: TGCGCGGGGGATACCACTGGTTGGTTCAAGATATTT. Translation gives CAGDTTGWFKIF.

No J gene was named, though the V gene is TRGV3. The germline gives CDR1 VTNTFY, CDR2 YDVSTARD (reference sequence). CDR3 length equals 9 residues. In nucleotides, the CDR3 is TGTGCCACCTGGGCCCGTCATCTCTTT. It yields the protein CATWARHLF.

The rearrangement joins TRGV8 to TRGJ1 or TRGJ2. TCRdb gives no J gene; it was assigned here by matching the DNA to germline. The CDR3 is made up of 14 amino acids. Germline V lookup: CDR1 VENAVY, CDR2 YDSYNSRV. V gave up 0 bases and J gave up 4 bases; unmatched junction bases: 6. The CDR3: CATWDRPSYYKKLF. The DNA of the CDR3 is TGTGCCACCTGGGATAGGCCCTCCTATTATAAGAAACTCTTT.

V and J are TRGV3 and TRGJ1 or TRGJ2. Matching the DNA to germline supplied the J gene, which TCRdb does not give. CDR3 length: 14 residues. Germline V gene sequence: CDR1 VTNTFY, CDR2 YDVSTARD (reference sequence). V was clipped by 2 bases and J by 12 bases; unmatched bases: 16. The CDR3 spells CATWDKNPHMGKLF. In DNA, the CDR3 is TGTGCCACCTGGGACAAAAACCCTCACATGGGGAAACTCTTT.

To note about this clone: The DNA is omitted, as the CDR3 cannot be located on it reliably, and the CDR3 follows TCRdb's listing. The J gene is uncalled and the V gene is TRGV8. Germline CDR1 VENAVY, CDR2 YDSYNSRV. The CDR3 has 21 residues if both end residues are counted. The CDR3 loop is CATWDRLVLIIRNSLAVEQHF.

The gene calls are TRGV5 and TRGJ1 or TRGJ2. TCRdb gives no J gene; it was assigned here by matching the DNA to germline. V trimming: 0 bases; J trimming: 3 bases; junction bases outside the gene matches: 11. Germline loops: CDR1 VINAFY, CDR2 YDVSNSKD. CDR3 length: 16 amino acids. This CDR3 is CATWDRQISFYYKKLF. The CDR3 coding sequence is TGTGCCACCTGGGACAGGCAAATTTCATTTTATTATAAGAAACTCTTT.

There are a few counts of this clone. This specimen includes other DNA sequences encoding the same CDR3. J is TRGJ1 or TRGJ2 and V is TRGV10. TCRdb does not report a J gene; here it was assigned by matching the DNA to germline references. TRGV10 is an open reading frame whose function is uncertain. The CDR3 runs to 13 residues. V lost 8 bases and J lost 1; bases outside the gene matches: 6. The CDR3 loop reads CAAWGTNYYKKLF. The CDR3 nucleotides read TGTGCTGCGTGGGGTACCAATTATTATAAGAAACTCTTT.

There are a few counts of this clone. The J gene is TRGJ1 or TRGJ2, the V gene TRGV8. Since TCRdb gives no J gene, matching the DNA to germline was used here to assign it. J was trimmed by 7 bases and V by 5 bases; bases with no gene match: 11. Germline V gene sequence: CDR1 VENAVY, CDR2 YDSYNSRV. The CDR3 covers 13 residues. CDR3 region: CATWGPIEYKKLF. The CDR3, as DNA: TGTGCCACCTGGGGCCCGATAGAATATAAGAAACTCTTT.

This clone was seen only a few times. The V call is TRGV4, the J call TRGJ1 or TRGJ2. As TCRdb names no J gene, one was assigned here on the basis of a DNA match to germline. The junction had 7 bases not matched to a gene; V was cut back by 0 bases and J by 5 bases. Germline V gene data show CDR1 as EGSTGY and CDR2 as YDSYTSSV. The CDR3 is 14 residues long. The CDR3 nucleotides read TGTGCCACCTGGGATGGGGGGGGAAATTATAAGAAACTCTTT. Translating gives CATWDGGGNYKKLF.